The present entry profiles one TCR beta chain with its context. The specificity of this receptor is unknown. The record has no base qualities; no much larger clone is one base away. The data belong to a study of T cell clones after liver transplantation (dated by TCRdb to the late 2010s). With regard to the full study: The samples were obtained from ITN030ST, a randomized trial that attempted immunosuppression withdrawal within 2 years after liver transplantation. Donor-reactive T cell clones were identified using TCRbeta sequencing after a pre-transplant mixed lymphocyte reaction and were then followed in post-transplant blood. Blood samples were collected pre-transplant, pre-randomization before withdrawal, and post-randomization after either full withdrawal or failed withdrawal. The subjects received no induction therapy and were kept on standard immunosuppression until randomization at 12-24 months post-transplant. Tolerance was defined as complete immunosuppression withdrawal for at least one year with no rise in liver enzymes beyond twice the upper limit of normal. Third party-reactive TCRbeta sequences from pre-transplant MLRs were also identified as an antigen-independent comparator for donor-reactive sequences. The study cohort included 8 liver transplant recipients, of whom 3 were classified as tolerant and 5 as non-tolerant. Of the eight recipients, a few were HCV-positive, while the remaining recipients had been transplanted for non-autoimmune, non-viral indications. General conclusions and limits of the study: In two subjects, low numbers of available donor cells limited the measurable donor-reactive repertoire. A significant post-transplant decrease in circulating donor-reactive CD4 TCRbeta sequences was observed in most of the 8 subjects, irrespective of tolerance or HCV status. Since no allograft tissue specimens were available, donor-reactive T cells may have migrated into the graft instead of being deleted. The conclusions were considered preliminary, being limited by small, heterogeneous patient numbers and non-standardized post-transplant time points. Once repertoire turnover was taken into account, donor-reactive detection showed a significant reduction for CD4 in 7 of 8 subjects and for CD8 in 8 of 8. Donor-reactive sequences declined more than third party-reactive ones, suggesting partial antigen-specific deletion unrelated to withdrawal success.

Unstimulated PBMCs, after thawing, were stained for CD3, CD4 and CD8 and then FACS-sorted into CD3+CD4+ and CD3+CD8+ populations. All 8 studied subjects were randomized to withdrawal of immunosuppression. The Qiagen DNeasy Blood and Tissue Kit was used to isolate genomic DNA. The CDR1 and CDR2 encoded by the germline V gene are SGHRS and YFSETQ. V ends up 0 bases short and J 5 bases short, with an unmatched junction base count of 8. Spanning cysteine to phenylalanine, the CDR3 consists of 16 amino acids. Kept here is only the CDR3 DNA, which spans 48 bases and is read in frame from base 1. High-throughput TCRbeta CDR3 sequencing of frozen genomic DNA was performed by immunoSEQ, with PCR amplification, mapping, bias correction and internal controls included. The original methods were these. Productive rearrangements were kept, and unique TCRbeta sequences were defined by CDR3 nucleotide sequence plus V and J gene. For classification of a sequence as donor-reactive, at least 5-fold expansion in CFSE-low cells relative to unstimulated pre-transplant cells and a frequency of at least 0.01% were required. To ensure at least 90% detection power, minimum frequency thresholds were set for each subject based on that subject's lowest-template unstimulated sample. Repertoire turnover was measured by Jensen-Shannon divergence between the top 1000 TCRbeta sequences post- and pre-transplant. Two-sided Fisher's exact tests were used to test for changes in the detection of donor-reactive sequences. TCRdb limited this immuneACCESS table to in-frame rearrangements with V and J called. A share of clones is missing; checked studies link under half to unresolved V genes, and the rest is unexplained. D and trimming were read from the DNA, whereas the V and J calls and clone size are those reported in that table. The sample records under 130,000 clones, about 86% of which are singletons. Around 2.9% of the sample rests with the top ten.

The receptor's source is a human patient who received a liver transplant. Following transplantation, part of the T cell population may be supplied by the graft donor rather than the patient. The sequences come from CD4+ T cells from blood, collected around 44 months after liver transplant. Here the chain combines TRBV5-1 and TRBJ2-5, and 9 junctional nucleotides match TRBD2. The sequenced DNA is TGCGCCAGCAGCTTGGGTGGTAGCGGGAGATTTGAGACCCAGTACTTC. Its product reads: CASSLGGSGRFETQYF.